The 15 T cell receptor beta chains presented below share a single source sample, sequenced in a study of graft-versus-host responses after intestinal transplantation (dated by TCRdb to the early 2020s). Reading the label with the study, this specimen's time point is: cells obtained before transplantation from donor or recipient. The protocol used for the library was the immunoSEQ multiplex PCR assay. The table was pulled from immuneACCESS by TCRdb, which kept in-frame rearrangements only. Such tables lose some clones; where checked, under half of the loss comes from unresolved V genes, and the rest has no known cause. Here the sample has about 120,000 clones; 85% to 95% occur a single time. The top ten clones comprise about 3.3% of the sample. Antigens of these TCRs are unknown. The specimen was unstimulated CD8+ T cells sorted from spleen or lymph node cells, collected before intestinal transplant. The receptors come from a human donor who received an intestinal transplant.

The chain employs TRBV28 and TRBJ1-3, with 10 bases that match TRBD1. J gave up 4 bases and V 5 bases, and 5 bases lay outside the gene matches. CDR3 length: 15 residues. The V gene's germline CDR1 is MDHEN and CDR2 SYDVKM. In DNA form, the CDR3 reads TGTGCCAGCAGTATAGGACAGGGGGTCGGAAACACCATATATTTT. Translating gives CASSIGQGVGNTIYF.

This chain connects TRBV5-4 to TRBJ2-7; no definite D call. This CDR3 spans 13 amino acids. Germline-derived CDR1 and CDR2 are SGHNT and YYREEE (reference sequence). V lost 6 bases and J 3 bases, leaving 13 bases between the germline ends. The CDR3 here is CASTLLGDYEQYF. The CDR3 DNA sequence: TGTGCCAGCACCCTTCTTGGCGACTACGAGCAGTACTTC. The full variable domain, in which reference TRBV5-4 and TRBJ2-7 provide the parts outside the CDR3, is ETGVTQSPTHLIKTRGQQVTLRCSSQSGHNTVSWYQQALGQGPQFIFQYYREEENGRGNFPPRFSGLQFPNYSSELNVNALELDDSALYLCASTLLGDYEQYFGPGTRLTVT.

The chain has TRBV28 and TRBJ1-1; 9 bases are a match to TRBD1. Germline assignment: CDR1 MDHEN and CDR2 SYDVKM. The CDR3 sequence is 18 residues long. J gave up 3 bases and V 2 bases, and 13 bases lay outside the gene matches. CDR3 sequence reads: CASSLPSANRGPDTEAFF. The CDR3 DNA reads TGTGCCAGCAGTTTACCCTCCGCGAACAGGGGGCCTGACACTGAAGCTTTCTTT. Together with reference TRBV28 and TRBJ1-1, the CDR3 gives the full variable domain: DVKVTQSSRYLVKRTGEKVFLECVQDMDHENMFWYRQDPGLGLRLIYFSYDVKMKEKGDIPEGYSVSREKKERFSLILESASTNQTSMYLCASSLPSANRGPDTEAFFGQGTRLTVV.

This clone has a single count. This chain uses TRBV28 with TRBJ1-1; possibly TRBD1 for D (6 bases). V gave up 5 bases and J gave up 0 bases, with 10 bases separating them. The CDR3 covers 14 residues. CDR1 is MDHEN and CDR2 is SYDVKM in the germline V gene. The CDR3: CASSPDRMNTEAFF. For the CDR3, the DNA is TGTGCCAGCAGTCCAGACAGGATGAACACTGAAGCTTTCTTT.

This rearrangement joins TRBV6-5 to TRBJ2-2; a possible D gene is TRBD2 (5 bases). The CDR3 spans 16 residues. V lost 2 bases and J 3 bases, leaving 13 bases between the germline ends. Germline CDR1 MNHEY, CDR2 SVGAGI. CDR3 nucleotides: TGTGCCAGCAGTTACCCCCGGGGTTGGGACACCGGGGAGCTGTTTTTT. Amino acid sequence: CASSYPRGWDTGELFF.

The chain couples TRBV28 to TRBJ2-7; D perhaps matches TRBD1 (6 bases). Germline loops: CDR1 MDHEN, CDR2 SYDVKM. V was pared by 1 base and J by 7 bases, with 26 bases between. There are 18 residues in the CDR3. Written as DNA, the CDR3 is TGTGCCAGCAGTTTATCTCCCACAGGGTATTTCGTGTCGATGGAGCAGTACTTC. Amino acid sequence: CASSLSPTGYFVSMEQYF.

CDR3 residues: CASSPQPGGADSEQYF. CDR3 DNA: TGTGCCAGCAGTCCCCAGCCAGGGGGCGCAGACAGCGAGCAGTACTTC. J is TRBJ2-7 and V is TRBV28; 8 bases align to TRBD1. CDR3 length equals 16 residues. V lost 5 bases to trimming and J lost 6 bases; unmatched junction nucleotides: 15. In germline, CDR1 is MDHEN, CDR2 SYDVKM.

CDR3 coding DNA: TGCAGCGTCCCAGTCAGCGGGAGGGGAAATGAGCAGTTCTTC. Translated, it gives CSVPVSGRGNEQFF. The chain uses TRBV29-1 and TRBJ2-1, with 10 bases fitting TRBD2. CDR3 length: 14 residues. V lost 6 bases to trimming and J lost 7 bases; unmatched junction nucleotides: 9. Germline-derived CDR1 and CDR2 are SQVTM and ANQGSEA.

This chain links TRBV25-1 with TRBJ2-2; 16 bases map to TRBD2. The CDR3 sequence is 17 residues long. V gave up 7 bases and J gave up 2 bases; unmatched junction bases: 4. Germline lookup yields CDR1 MGHDK and CDR2 SYGVNS. The CDR3 loop is CASTGTSGRANTGELFF. The CDR3 DNA reads TGTGCCAGCACCGGGACTAGCGGGAGGGCTAACACCGGGGAGCTGTTTTTT.

V usage is TRBV9 and J usage is TRBJ2-3; 8 bases agree with TRBD2. Germline CDR1 is SGDLS and CDR2 is YYNGEE. V trimming: 0 bases; J trimming: 3 bases; junction bases outside the gene matches: 6. The CDR3 is 16 residues long. The CDR3 region is CASSVAGGRFTDTQYF. The CDR3 region has the DNA TGTGCCAGCAGCGTAGCGGGAGGGAGGTTTACAGATACGCAGTATTTT.

This sequence joins TRBV14 and TRBJ2-1; 7 bases map to TRBD1. Trimming removed 4 bases from V and 3 bases from J; junction bases left unmatched: 3. This CDR3 contains 14 residues. Germline CDR1 is SGHDN and CDR2 is FVKESK. CDR3 in amino acids: CASSPRDSYNEQFF. For the CDR3, the DNA is TGTGCCAGCAGCCCCCGGGACAGCTACAATGAGCAGTTCTTC.

The gene calls are TRBV2 and TRBJ2-2; 8 bases align to TRBD2. V shed 8 bases, J shed 13 bases, and the junction held 21 bases outside the gene matches. Germline V gene lookup returns CDR1 SNHLY and CDR2 FYNNEI. The CDR3 has 16 residues. The CDR3 is CASARSGSHITDGLFF. CDR3 coding DNA: TGTGCCAGCGCGCGAAGCGGGAGCCACATCACAGATGGGCTGTTTTTT.

The genes are TRBV7-9 and TRBJ1-5; TRBD1 agrees at 9 bases. The CDR3 extends over 15 amino acids. Per the germline V gene, CDR1 is SEHNR and CDR2 is FQNEAQ (reference sequence). V lost 4 bases and J lost 6; bases outside the gene matches: 7. Written as DNA, the CDR3 is TGTGCCAGCAGCTCGAGCCGGGACAGGGCTCAGCCCCAGCATTTT. Protein sequence: CASSSSRDRAQPQHF.

This chain uses TRBV13 with TRBJ1-1, with 9 nucleotides matching TRBD1. Trimming took 4 bases from V and 3 from J; bases not matched to a gene: 9. Germline CDR1 reads PRHDT; CDR2 reads FYEKMQ (reference sequence). The CDR3 runs to 16 residues. CDR3 residues: CASSWWTGEGDTEAFF. The CDR3 DNA is TGTGCCAGCAGCTGGTGGACAGGGGAGGGTGACACTGAAGCTTTCTTT.

This chain uses TRBV7-4 with TRBJ1-1, with unresolved D. The CDR3 length is 15 residues. V dropped 1 base and J dropped 1 base, with 10 bases sitting between them. CDR1 and CDR2 (germline): SGHVT, SQSDAQ. The DNA for the CDR3 is TGTGCCAGCAGCTTAGGTTCAGATACGAACACTGAAGCTTTCTTT. This translates into CASSLGSDTNTEAFF.